These T cell receptor beta chains were read from a single sample in a study of regulatory and conventional T cells in RAG deficiency. Libraries were prepared by immunoSEQ multiplex PCR; TCRdb keeps only in-frame clonotypes and omits some of them. Of about 28,000 clones listed, about 89% are singletons. The same sample was also studied in work on regulatory T cells.

The sequencing input was Tregs sorted from blood. The receptors were sampled from a human donor in good health. Each CDR3 is given with its conserved first and last residue. Each record gives: D gene, clone size, J gene, V gene, CDR3 DNA, CDR3 protein. D genes are given only for firm matches. Clone size is not always given. Where it is, it says once, few, many or a class for expanded clones.

D gene: -
clone size: few
J gene: TRBJ2-7
V gene: TRBV7-9
CDR3 DNA: TGTGCCAGCAGCTCAACCTACGAGCAGTACTTC
CDR3 protein: CASSSTYEQYF

D gene: -
clone size: -
J gene: TRBJ2-3
V gene: TRBV14
CDR3 DNA: TGTGCCAGCAGCCAAGATCGGGGCGGCAGATCAAGAAGCACAGATACGCAGTATTTT
CDR3 protein: CASSQDRGGRSRSTDTQYF

D gene: TRBD1
clone size: -
J gene: TRBJ2-7
V gene: TRBV7-3
CDR3 DNA: TGTGCCAGCAGCCATGGACAGGCAAGTGAGCAGTACTTC
CDR3 protein: CASSHGQASEQYF

D gene: -
clone size: -
J gene: TRBJ2-4
V gene: TRBV11-2
CDR3 DNA: TGTGCCAGCAGCCCTAATCGGGACCCCATTCGTCGAACCATTCAGTACTTC
CDR3 protein: CASSPNRDPIRRTIQYF

D gene: TRBD2
clone size: once
J gene: TRBJ2-3
V gene: TRBV5-4
CDR3 DNA: TGTGCCAGCAGCTTGACTAGCGGGTCCACAGATACGCAGTATTTT
CDR3 protein: CASSLTSGSTDTQYF

D gene: TRBD1
clone size: -
J gene: TRBJ2-3
V gene: TRBV5-1
CDR3 DNA: TGCGCCAGCAGCGGCAGGGGGCCCACAGATACGCAGTATTTT
CDR3 protein: CASSGRGPTDTQYF

D gene: -
clone size: -
J gene: TRBJ2-1
V gene: TRBV6-1
CDR3 DNA: TGTGCCAGCAGTGAGAGGTACAATGAGCAGTTCTTC
CDR3 protein: CASSERYNEQFF

D gene: -
clone size: few
J gene: TRBJ1-5
V gene: TRBV6-5
CDR3 DNA: TGTGCCAGCAGCCCGGGACTTGCGGGCCAGCCCCAGCATTTT
CDR3 protein: CASSPGLAGQPQHF

D gene: -
clone size: -
J gene: TRBJ1-1
V gene: TRBV6-1
CDR3 DNA: TGTGCCTGTCGACGGTGGATGAACACTGAAGCTTTCTTT
CDR3 protein: CACRRWMNTEAFF

D gene: TRBD1
clone size: -
J gene: TRBJ1-2
V gene: TRBV5-6
CDR3 DNA: TGTGCCAGCAGCTTTTATAGGGGGCGCTTTAACTATGGCTACACCTTC
CDR3 protein: CASSFYRGRFNYGYTF

D gene: -
clone size: -
J gene: TRBJ2-3
V gene: TRBV2
CDR3 DNA: TGTGCCAGCAGTGTTGCCAAAATTAGCACAGATACGCAGTATTTT
CDR3 protein: CASSVAKISTDTQYF

D gene: -
clone size: once
J gene: TRBJ1-2
V gene: TRBV6-6
CDR3 DNA: TGTGCCAGCATGGGAGCTGGGTTATTCGGCTACACCTTC
CDR3 protein: CASMGAGLFGYTF

D gene: TRBD1
clone size: -
J gene: TRBJ1-4
V gene: TRBV7-8
CDR3 DNA: TGTGCCAGCAGCTTGTATCCGGGGACAGACGAAAAACTGTTTTTT
CDR3 protein: CASSLYPGTDEKLFF

D gene: -
clone size: -
J gene: TRBJ1-4
V gene: TRBV6-5
CDR3 DNA: TGTGCCAGCAGTTACTCCCCGAGTTCAGGTGAAAAACTGTTTTTT
CDR3 protein: CASSYSPSSGEKLFF

D gene: -
clone size: -
J gene: TRBJ2-1
V gene: TRBV5-4
CDR3 DNA: TGTGCCAGCACGGGCTACAATGAGCAGTTCTTC
CDR3 protein: CASTGYNEQFF

D gene: -
clone size: few
J gene: TRBJ1-3
V gene: TRBV5-1
CDR3 DNA: TGCGCCAGCAGCTTTGGGGGTGGAAACACCATATATTTT
CDR3 protein: CASSFGGGNTIYF

D gene: -
clone size: -
J gene: TRBJ1-1
V gene: TRBV6-6
CDR3 DNA: TGTGCCAGCAGTTTTCAGGCAGGGGCCAACACTGAAGCTTTCTTT
CDR3 protein: CASSFQAGANTEAFF

D gene: -
clone size: -
J gene: TRBJ2-5
V gene: TRBV9
CDR3 DNA: TGTGCCAGCAGTATAGGGGGACTGGGGGAGACCCAGTACTTC
CDR3 protein: CASSIGGLGETQYF

D gene: -
clone size: -
J gene: TRBJ1-2
V gene: TRBV7-2
CDR3 DNA: TGTGCCAGCAGCTTAGCCCGACCCGGTGGCTACACCTTC
CDR3 protein: CASSLARPGGYTF

D gene: TRBD1
clone size: -
J gene: TRBJ1-2
V gene: TRBV19
CDR3 DNA: TGTGCCAGTAGGTCGACAGGGAACTATGGCTACACCTTC
CDR3 protein: CASRSTGNYGYTF

D gene: TRBD1
clone size: -
J gene: TRBJ1-1
V gene: TRBV6-1
CDR3 DNA: TGTGCCAGCACAAAGACAGGGCTTTTGGATGAAGCTTTCTTT
CDR3 protein: CASTKTGLLDEAFF

D gene: -
clone size: -
J gene: TRBJ1-5
V gene: TRBV6-1
CDR3 DNA: TGTGCCAGCAGTGTTTCGGGGGGCAATCAGCCCCAGCATTTT
CDR3 protein: CASSVSGGNQPQHF

D gene: -
clone size: -
J gene: TRBJ1-1
V gene: TRBV19
CDR3 DNA: TGTGCCAGTAGTATCAGGACACTGAACACTGAAGCTTTCTTT
CDR3 protein: CASSIRTLNTEAFF

D gene: TRBD2
clone size: once
J gene: TRBJ2-2
V gene: TRBV29-1
CDR3 DNA: TGCAGCGTTGGGATTAGCGGGGGGGCGAACACCGGGGAGCTGTTTTTT
CDR3 protein: CSVGISGGANTGELFF

D gene: TRBD2
clone size: few
J gene: TRBJ2-3
V gene: TRBV19
CDR3 DNA: TGTGCCAGTAGTCCCTCTAGCGGGGGCCTCAATACGCAGTATTTT
CDR3 protein: CASSPSSGGLNTQYF

D gene: -
clone size: -
J gene: TRBJ1-1
V gene: TRBV18
CDR3 DNA: TGTGCCAGCTCACCACCTAGGCTGCTCAGAAAACACGCTGAAGCTTTCTTT
CDR3 protein: CASSPPRLLRKHAEAFF

D gene: TRBD2
clone size: -
J gene: TRBJ2-3
V gene: TRBV5-1
CDR3 DNA: TGCGCCAGCAGCAAAGGACTAGCGGGGCCAGATACGCAGTATTTT
CDR3 protein: CASSKGLAGPDTQYF

D gene: -
clone size: -
J gene: TRBJ1-1
V gene: TRBV9
CDR3 DNA: TGTGCCAGCAGCCCCCACACCGGGAACACTGAAGCTTTCTTT
CDR3 protein: CASSPHTGNTEAFF

D gene: -
clone size: -
J gene: TRBJ1-2
V gene: TRBV19
CDR3 DNA: TGTGCCAGTAGTATTTTCTCGGCAGGGGCGAAAAACTATGGCTACACCTTC
CDR3 protein: CASSIFSAGAKNYGYTF

D gene: -
clone size: -
J gene: TRBJ2-7
V gene: TRBV20-1
CDR3 DNA: TGCAGGGCAAACAGCCCCCACGAGCAGTACTTC
CDR3 protein: CRANSPHEQYF

D gene: -
clone size: -
J gene: TRBJ1-1
V gene: TRBV28
CDR3 DNA: TGTGCCAGCAGTTTAGGCAGGAACACTGAAGCTTTCTTT
CDR3 protein: CASSLGRNTEAFF

D gene: TRBD1
clone size: -
J gene: TRBJ1-1
V gene: TRBV5-1
CDR3 DNA: TGCGCCAGCAGCGCCGGGACAGGGCCTTATGAAGCTTTCTTT
CDR3 protein: CASSAGTGPYEAFF

D gene: TRBD1
clone size: -
J gene: TRBJ2-7
V gene: TRBV2
CDR3 DNA: TGTGCCACCTATCCCGCTCGACAGGGGGTGTCCTACGAGCAGTACTTC
CDR3 protein: CATYPARQGVSYEQYF

D gene: TRBD2
clone size: -
J gene: TRBJ2-7
V gene: TRBV30
CDR3 DNA: TGTGCCTGGAGTGGAGGGACTAGCGGGGGGAACTACGAGCAGTACTTC
CDR3 protein: CAWSGGTSGGNYEQYF

D gene: -
clone size: -
J gene: TRBJ1-2
V gene: TRBV10-3
CDR3 DNA: TGTGCCATCAGTGACCGGGAGGACTATGGCTACACCTTC
CDR3 protein: CAISDREDYGYTF

D gene: -
clone size: once
J gene: TRBJ2-3
V gene: TRBV14
CDR3 DNA: TGTGCCAGCAGCAATGGCGGCGGGGGCGCGCATACGCAGTATTTT
CDR3 protein: CASSNGGGGAHTQYF

D gene: -
clone size: -
J gene: TRBJ1-6
V gene: TRBV5-5
CDR3 DNA: TGTGCCAGCAGCTTGTGGTCTGGGAGCTCCTATAATTCACCCCTCCACTTT
CDR3 protein: CASSLWSGSSYNSPLHF

D gene: -
clone size: -
J gene: TRBJ2-7
V gene: TRBV15
CDR3 DNA: TGTGCCACCAGCAGAGATTTGCACGAGCAGTACTTC
CDR3 protein: CATSRDLHEQYF

D gene: -
clone size: -
J gene: TRBJ2-7
V gene: TRBV5-1
CDR3 DNA: TGCGCCAGCAGCTTGGAACAGGGAATCCACGAGCAGTACTTC
CDR3 protein: CASSLEQGIHEQYF

D gene: TRBD1
clone size: -
J gene: TRBJ1-6
V gene: TRBV9
CDR3 DNA: TGTGCCAGCAGCGCTAAGGGGGCGCGTAATTCACCCCTCCACTTT
CDR3 protein: CASSAKGARNSPLHF

D gene: -
clone size: -
J gene: TRBJ1-2
V gene: TRBV5-6
CDR3 DNA: TGTGCCAGCAGCTTCGGCGTCTATGGCTACACCTTC
CDR3 protein: CASSFGVYGYTF

D gene: -
clone size: -
J gene: TRBJ1-3
V gene: TRBV15
CDR3 DNA: TGTGCCACCAGCAGGTACAGGGACTCTGGAAACACCATATATTTT
CDR3 protein: CATSRYRDSGNTIYF

D gene: -
clone size: -
J gene: TRBJ1-6
V gene: TRBV9
CDR3 DNA: TGTGCCAGCCCGGGGCGCCGGCGGAAGTCCTATAATTCACCCCTCCACTTT
CDR3 protein: CASPGRRRKSYNSPLHF

D gene: TRBD1
clone size: -
J gene: TRBJ2-4
V gene: TRBV5-1
CDR3 DNA: TGCGCCAGCAGCTCGGGACAGGGCGACAAAAACATTCAGTACTTC
CDR3 protein: CASSSGQGDKNIQYF

D gene: TRBD2
clone size: -
J gene: TRBJ2-1
V gene: TRBV5-1
CDR3 DNA: TGCGCCAGCAGCTTGTTAGCGGGGGGATTCAATGAGCAGTTCTTC
CDR3 protein: CASSLLAGGFNEQFF

D gene: TRBD1
clone size: -
J gene: TRBJ1-5
V gene: TRBV6-1
CDR3 DNA: TGTGCCAGCTGCACAGGGGGCAATCAGCCCCAGCATTTT
CDR3 protein: CASCTGGNQPQHF

D gene: -
clone size: -
J gene: TRBJ1-2
V gene: TRBV10-3
CDR3 DNA: TGTGCCATCAGTGAGTCGATGATAGGGAGGGGTGGTGCTGGCTACACCTTC
CDR3 protein: CAISESMIGRGGAGYTF

D gene: -
clone size: -
J gene: TRBJ1-2
V gene: TRBV7-2
CDR3 DNA: TGTGCCAGAGGGGGCTATGGCTACACCTTC
CDR3 protein: CARGGYGYTF

D gene: -
clone size: -
J gene: TRBJ1-6
V gene: TRBV5-1
CDR3 DNA: TGCGCCAGCAGCCGCCTGGCTCGCGGGGGCGGAAATAATTCACCCCTCCACTTT
CDR3 protein: CASSRLARGGGNNSPLHF

D gene: -
clone size: -
J gene: TRBJ1-4
V gene: TRBV10-3
CDR3 DNA: TGTGCCATCAGTGCGAACCGACGGTATGAAAAACTGTTTTTT
CDR3 protein: CAISANRRYEKLFF

D gene: -
clone size: -
J gene: TRBJ2-3
V gene: TRBV10-1
CDR3 DNA: TGCGCCAGCAGCCCGGCCTCACAAGCTAAGCAGTATTTT
CDR3 protein: CASSPASQAKQYF

D gene: TRBD2
clone size: -
J gene: TRBJ2-1
V gene: TRBV9
CDR3 DNA: TGTGCCAGCAGTCGAGGGCGGGGGGTTAACAATGAGCAGTTCTTC
CDR3 protein: CASSRGRGVNNEQFF

D gene: -
clone size: -
J gene: TRBJ2-1
V gene: TRBV6-5
CDR3 DNA: TGTGCCAGCATAGGCGGCCTGCGGAACAATGAGCAGTTCTTC
CDR3 protein: CASIGGLRNNEQFF

D gene: -
clone size: once
J gene: TRBJ1-5
V gene: TRBV27
CDR3 DNA: TGTGCCAGCAGTCCCGATGCTCTCTGGGCCAATCAGCCCCAGCATTTT
CDR3 protein: CASSPDALWANQPQHF